Listed below are T cell receptor beta chains from one sample, sequenced in a study of T cell repertoires in cytomegalovirus infection. TCRdb re-analysed the reads in MiXCR, keeping a single row per CDR3 protein. The data show just under 550,000 distinct CDR3 sequences, about a quarter seen once. The sample comprised PBMCs. The receptors were gathered from a human donor in good health (CMV status not recorded). Some clones in this sample may be carry-over from other donors' samples. The CDR3 runs from the conserved cysteine through the conserved F or W. The D gene is left open where the match is weak. Rows give clone size only sometimes, using once, few, many, or a class for an expanded clone.

clone size	V gene	J gene	D gene	CDR3 DNA	CDR3 protein
few	TRBV20-1	TRBJ2-5	TRBD2	TGCAGTGCTAGAGCTACTAGCGGGAGGAGGCAAGAGACCCAGTACTTC	CSARATSGRRQETQYF
once	TRBV19	TRBJ2-3	TRBD2	TGTGCCAGTAGTACCCAGCGGGAGGCAAACACAGATACGCAGTATTTT	CASSTQREANTDTQYF
few	TRBV15	TRBJ2-2	-	TGTGCCACCAGCAGAGGTGGACCCCGGACCGGGGAGCTGTTTTTT	CATSRGGPRTGELFF
-	TRBV7-2	TRBJ2-3	-	TGTGCCAGCAACGAGTACGGAGGGCCAGATACGCAGTATTTT	CASNEYGGPDTQYF
-	TRBV7-9	TRBJ2-7	TRBD2	TGTGCCAGCAGCTTAGGTAGCGGGAGCAGGTACGAGCAGTACTTC	CASSLGSGSRYEQYF
-	TRBV5-1	TRBJ2-3	-	TGCGCCAGCAGCTGGGGACTTCGCACAGATACGCAGTATTTT	CASSWGLRTDTQYF
-	TRBV6-1	TRBJ2-3	-	TGTGCCAGCAGTACCGAAAGACCCACAGATACGCAGTATTTT	CASSTERPTDTQYF
-	TRBV20-1	TRBJ1-1	-	TGCAGTGCTAGACCCCGTCCCTCCCGGAACACTGAAGCTTTCTTT	CSARPRPSRNTEAFF
many	TRBV7-8	TRBJ1-5	TRBD1	TGTGCCAGCAGCTCAAACAGAGGGGGCCAGCCCCAGCATTTT	CASSSNRGGQPQHF
-	TRBV18	TRBJ1-2	-	TGTGCCAGCTCACGAGGGGACGACGGAGGCTACACCTTC	CASSRGDDGGYTF